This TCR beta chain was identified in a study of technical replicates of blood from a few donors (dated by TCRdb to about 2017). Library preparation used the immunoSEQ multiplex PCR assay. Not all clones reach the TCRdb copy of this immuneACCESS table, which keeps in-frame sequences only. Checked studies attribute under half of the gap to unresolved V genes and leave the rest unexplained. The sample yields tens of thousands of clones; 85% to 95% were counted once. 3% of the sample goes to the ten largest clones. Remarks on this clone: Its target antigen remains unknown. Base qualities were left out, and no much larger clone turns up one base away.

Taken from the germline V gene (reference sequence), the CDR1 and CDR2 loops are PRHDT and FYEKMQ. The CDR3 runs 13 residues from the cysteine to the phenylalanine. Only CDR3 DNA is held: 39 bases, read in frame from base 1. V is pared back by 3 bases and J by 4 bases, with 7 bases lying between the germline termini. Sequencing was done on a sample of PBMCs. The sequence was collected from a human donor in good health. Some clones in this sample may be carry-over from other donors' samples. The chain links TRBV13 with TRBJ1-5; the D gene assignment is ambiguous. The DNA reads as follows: TGTGCCAGCAGCTTTGCGGGAAATCAGCCCCAGCATTTT. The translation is CASSFAGNQPQHF.